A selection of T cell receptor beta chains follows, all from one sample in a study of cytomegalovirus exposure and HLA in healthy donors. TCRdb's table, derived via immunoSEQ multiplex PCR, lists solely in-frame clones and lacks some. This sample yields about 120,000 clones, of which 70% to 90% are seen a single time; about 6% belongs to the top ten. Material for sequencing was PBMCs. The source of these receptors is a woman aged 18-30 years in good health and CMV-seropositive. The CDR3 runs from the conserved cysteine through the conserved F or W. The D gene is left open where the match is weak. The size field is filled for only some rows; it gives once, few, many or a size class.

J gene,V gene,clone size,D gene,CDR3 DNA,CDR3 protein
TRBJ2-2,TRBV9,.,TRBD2,TGTGCCAGCAGCGTAGTGGGTAGCGGGAGTGGTGGTTCGTCCGGGGAGCTGTTTTTT,CASSVVGSGSGGSSGELFF
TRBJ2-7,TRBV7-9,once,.,TGTGCCAGCAGCCCCGGCGGGTACAGCTCCTACGAGCAGTACTTC,CASSPGGYSSYEQYF
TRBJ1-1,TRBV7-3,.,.,TGTGCCAGCAGTCCAACATACACCAACACTGAAGCTTTCTTT,CASSPTYTNTEAFF
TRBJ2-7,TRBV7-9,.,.,TGTGCCAGCAGCTTAGTGGCATCTCTGGTCTACGAGCAGTACTTC,CASSLVASLVYEQYF
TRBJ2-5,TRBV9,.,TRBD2,TGTGCCAGCAGCCCATGGGGACTAGCCAAAGAGACCCAGTACTTC,CASSPWGLAKETQYF
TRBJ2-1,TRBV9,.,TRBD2,TGTGCCAGCAGCGTAGTACCTAGCGGTAGCCACAATGAGCAGTTCTTC,CASSVVPSGSHNEQFF
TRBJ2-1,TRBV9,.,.,TGTGCCAGCAGCGTAGTGTTAGGAGGGGACAATGAGCAGTTCTTC,CASSVVLGGDNEQFF
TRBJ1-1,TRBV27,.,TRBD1,TGTGCCAGCAGACCCGGGACAGACAACACTGAAGCTTTCTTT,CASRPGTDNTEAFF
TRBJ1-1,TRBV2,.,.,TGTGCCAGCAGTGAAAATGGTCGGGGGTTCCCTGAAGCTTTCTTT,CASSENGRGFPEAFF
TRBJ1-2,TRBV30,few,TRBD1,TGTGCCTGGAGTGTAGGGACAGGGGGTTTTTATGGCTACACCTTC,CAWSVGTGGFYGYTF
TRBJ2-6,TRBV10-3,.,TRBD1,TGTGCCATCACCCCTAGGACAGGGGGCGGTGGGGCCAACGTCCTGACTTTC,CAITPRTGGGGANVLTF
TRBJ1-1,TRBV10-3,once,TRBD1,TGTGCCGTACAGACAGGGGACACTGAAGCTTTCTTT,CAVQTGDTEAFF
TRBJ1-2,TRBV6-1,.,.,TGTGCCAGCAGTGAAGATGGCAGAAACTATGGCTACACCTTC,CASSEDGRNYGYTF
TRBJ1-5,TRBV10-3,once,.,TGTGCCATCAGTGAGTCCCGTGCTTTCGCAGGGAATCAGCCCCAGCATTTT,CAISESRAFAGNQPQHF
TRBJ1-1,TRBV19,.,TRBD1,TGTGCCAGTAGTCCGGGACAGGGGAACACTGAAGCTTTCTTT,CASSPGQGNTEAFF
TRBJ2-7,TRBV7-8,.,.,TGTGCCAGCAGCTTACTAGCCGGGTACGAGCAGTACTTC,CASSLLAGYEQYF
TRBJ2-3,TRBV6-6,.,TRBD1,TGTGCCAGCAGGCGCAACGACAGGGGTTATACAGATACGCAGTATTTT,CASRRNDRGYTDTQYF
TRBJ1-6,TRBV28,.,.,TGTGCCAGCAGTGGACAGATCTATAATTCACCCCTCCACTTT,CASSGQIYNSPLHF
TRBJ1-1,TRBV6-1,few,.,TGTGCCAGCAGTGCTCAGGGTAACACTGAAGCTTTCTTT,CASSAQGNTEAFF
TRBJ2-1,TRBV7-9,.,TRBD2,TGTGCCAGCAGCCCCTGGACTAGCGGGGGCCACAATGAGCAGTTCTTC,CASSPWTSGGHNEQFF
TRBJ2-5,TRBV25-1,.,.,TGTGCCAGCAGTGACCCTTGGAGATTGAGAGGGGAGACCCAGTACTTC,CASSDPWRLRGETQYF
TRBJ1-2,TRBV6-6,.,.,TGTGCCAGCAGTTCACGGGGAGACCTTTATGGCTACACCTTC,CASSSRGDLYGYTF
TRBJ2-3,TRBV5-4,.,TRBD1,TGTGCCAGCAGCTTGATGGGGACAGGGGTCACAGATACGCAGTATTTT,CASSLMGTGVTDTQYF
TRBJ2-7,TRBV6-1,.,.,TGTGCCAGCAGTGAACTTACAGACGTGAGCTCCTACGAGCAGTACTTC,CASSELTDVSSYEQYF
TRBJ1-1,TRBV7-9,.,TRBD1,TGTGCCAGCAGCTGGGACAGGGATAGAACTTTCTTT,CASSWDRDRTFF
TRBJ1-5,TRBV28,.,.,TGTGCCAGCAGTTTATTGGGACACCTTAGCAATCAGCCCCAGCATTTT,CASSLLGHLSNQPQHF
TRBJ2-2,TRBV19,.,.,TGTGCCAGTAGTACCGTACACAACACCGGGGAGCTGTTTTTT,CASSTVHNTGELFF
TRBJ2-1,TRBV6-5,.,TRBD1,TGTGCCAGCAGTGCATCGGACAGGGGGAAGAATGAGCAGTTCTTC,CASSASDRGKNEQFF
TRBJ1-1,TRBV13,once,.,TGTGCCAGCAGCCTACAGGGCCAGGCGTACACTGAAGCTTTCTTT,CASSLQGQAYTEAFF
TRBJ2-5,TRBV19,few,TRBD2,TGTGCCAGTCGCCTAGCGGGAGAGACCCAGTACTTC,CASRLAGETQYF
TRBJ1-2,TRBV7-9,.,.,TGTGCCAGCAGCTTAGACGGTCCTAACTATGGCTACACCTTC,CASSLDGPNYGYTF
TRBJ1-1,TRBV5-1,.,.,TGCGCCAGCAGCTTGGATATGGGGGGGACTGAAGCTTTCTTT,CASSLDMGGTEAFF
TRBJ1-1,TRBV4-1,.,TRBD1,TGCGCCAGCAGCCAACTAGCCGGGACAGTGAACACTGAAGCTTTCTTT,CASSQLAGTVNTEAFF
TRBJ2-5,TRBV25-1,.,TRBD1,TGTGCCAGCAGTGATCCAGGGGGCGAAGAGACCCAGTACTTC,CASSDPGGEETQYF
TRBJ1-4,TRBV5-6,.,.,TGTGCCAGCAGCTTAGGGGATGATGAACTGTTTTTT,CASSLGDDELFF
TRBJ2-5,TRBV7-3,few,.,TGTGCCAGCTCAGTGGGGGCCCGAGAGACCCAGTACTTC,CASSVGARETQYF
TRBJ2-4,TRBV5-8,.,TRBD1,TGTGCCAGCAGACGACAGGGGGGGAACATTCAGTACTTC,CASRRQGGNIQYF
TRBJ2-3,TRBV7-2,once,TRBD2,TGTGCCAGCAGCTTGCTGACTAGCGGGGGGCTTAGCACAGATACGCAGTATTTT,CASSLLTSGGLSTDTQYF
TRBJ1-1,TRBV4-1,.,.,TGCGCCAGCAGCCAAGAGGTTGGAGTAAACACTGAAGCTTTCTTT,CASSQEVGVNTEAFF
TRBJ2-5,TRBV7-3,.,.,TGTGCCAGCAGCTTGGGTAGAGTAGGCTCAGGGATAGAGACCCAGTACTTC,CASSLGRVGSGIETQYF
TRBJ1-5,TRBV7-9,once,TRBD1,TGTGCCAGCAGCTTGGGACAGGGAGAGCAGCCCCAGCATTTT,CASSLGQGEQPQHF
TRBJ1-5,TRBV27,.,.,TGTGCCAGCAGCCGGACACACTTTGATAATAGCAATCAGCCCCAGCATTTT,CASSRTHFDNSNQPQHF
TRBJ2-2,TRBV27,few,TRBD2,TGTGCCAGCGGAACCGGGACTAGCATAGCCGGGGAGCTGTTTTTT,CASGTGTSIAGELFF
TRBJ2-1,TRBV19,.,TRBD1,TGTGCCAGTAGTACTACAGGGGACGAGCAGTTCTTC,CASSTTGDEQFF
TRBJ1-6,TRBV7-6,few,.,TGTGCCAGCAGCCCCCGGCAGGGTCGGTCACCCCTCCACTTT,CASSPRQGRSPLHF
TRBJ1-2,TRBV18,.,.,TGTGCCAGCTCACCACGAACGGACTATGGCTACACCTTC,CASSPRTDYGYTF
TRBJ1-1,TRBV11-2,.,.,TGTGCCAGCAGCTTCGCCGGGGACAACCCTGAAGCTTTCTTT,CASSFAGDNPEAFF
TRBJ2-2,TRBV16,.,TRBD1,TGTGCCAGCAGTTTCACCGGGACAGTTAACACCGGGGAGCTGTTTTTT,CASSFTGTVNTGELFF
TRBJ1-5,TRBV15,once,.,TGTGCCACCAGCGAATGGAAGGCAGGGAATCAGCCCCAGCATTTT,CATSEWKAGNQPQHF
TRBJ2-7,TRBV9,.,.,TGTGCCAGCAGCTCAACACCGTTCGAGCAGTACTTC,CASSSTPFEQYF
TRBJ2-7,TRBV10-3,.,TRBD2,TGTGCCATCAATAGCGGGAGTGACTACGAGCAGTACTTC,CAINSGSDYEQYF
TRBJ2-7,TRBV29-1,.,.,TGCAGCGTTCTTAGCACGGGGTTAAGCGAGCAGTACTTC,CSVLSTGLSEQYF
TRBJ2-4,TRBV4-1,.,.,TGCGCCAGCAGCCAAGGGTCAGGGGCTGGCGTGTACTTC,CASSQGSGAGVYF
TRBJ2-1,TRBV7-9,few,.,TGTGCCAGCAGCACAGTCCTCGGACAGTACAATGAGCAGTTCTTC,CASSTVLGQYNEQFF
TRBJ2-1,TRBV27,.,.,TGTGCCAGCAGTTATGGCCGCTCCTACAATGAGCAGTTCTTC,CASSYGRSYNEQFF